The source of this T cell receptor (beta chain) is a study of kidney transplant recipient with SARS-CoV-2 infection. Each CDR3 protein is one row after TCRdb ran MiXCR on the reads. This repertoire shows fewer than 250,000 distinct CDR3 sequences, 29% found once; its top ten account for almost 7.5%. Germline values: CDR1 LNHDA, CDR2 SQIVND (reference sequence). Trimming took off 7 bases at V and 0 bases at J, with 13 bases between the two ends. The CDR3 has 15 residues. The sample here was a blood sample, taken at baseline and on day 111 from a kidney transplant recipient. The sequence came from a male patient aged 30 to 40 who had COVID-19 and was a kidney transplant recipient. The T cells may come from the graft donor. The chain combines TRBV19 with TRBJ1-5; maybe TRBD1 (6 bases). CDR3 in amino acids: CASNLDRSSNQPQHF. The CDR3 DNA reads as TGTGCCAGTAACTTAGACAGGTCTAGCAATCAGCCCCAGCATTTT.